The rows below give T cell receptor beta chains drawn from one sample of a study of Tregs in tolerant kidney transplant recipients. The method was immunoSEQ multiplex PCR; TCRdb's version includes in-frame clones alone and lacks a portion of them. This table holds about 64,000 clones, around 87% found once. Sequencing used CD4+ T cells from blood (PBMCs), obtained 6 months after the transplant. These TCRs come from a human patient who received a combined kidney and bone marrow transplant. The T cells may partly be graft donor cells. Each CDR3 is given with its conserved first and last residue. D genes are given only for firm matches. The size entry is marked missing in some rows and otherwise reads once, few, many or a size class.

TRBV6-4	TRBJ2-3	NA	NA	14	TGTGCCAGCAGTGATCCGGGGAGCACAGATACGCAGTATTTT	CASSDPGSTDTQYF
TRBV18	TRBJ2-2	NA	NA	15	TGTGCCAGCTCACCAGGGAGGACGGTCACCGGGGAGCTGTTTTTT	CASSPGRTVTGELFF
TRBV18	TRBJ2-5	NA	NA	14	TGTGCCAGCTCACCACGATCAGGGAAAGAGACCCAGTACTTC	CASSPRSGKETQYF
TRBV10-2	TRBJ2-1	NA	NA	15	TGCGCCAGCAGTGAACGGCGGGATTCCTACAATGAGCAGTTCTTC	CASSERRDSYNEQFF
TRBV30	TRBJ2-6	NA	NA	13	TGTGCCTGGGTAGTCTCTGGGGCCAACGTCCTGACTTTC	CAWVVSGANVLTF
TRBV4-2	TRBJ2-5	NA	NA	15	TGTGCCAGCAGCCAAGAGTGGGCCATCCAAGAGACCCAGTACTTC	CASSQEWAIQETQYF
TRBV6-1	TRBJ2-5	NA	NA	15	TGTGCCAGCAAGGACGCACCAGGGTCTGGAGAGACCCAGTACTTC	CASKDAPGSGETQYF
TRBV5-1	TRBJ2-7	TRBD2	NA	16	TGCGCCAGCAGCTTGGGGGGGCGGGAGGGCTTCTACGAGCAGTACTTC	CASSLGGREGFYEQYF
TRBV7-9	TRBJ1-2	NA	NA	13	TGTGCCAGCAGCCCTCAGGAAAACTATGGCTACACCTTC	CASSPQENYGYTF
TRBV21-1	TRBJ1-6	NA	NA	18	TGTGCCAGCAGTATGAGGTTAGCTACACATACACATAATTCCCCCCTCCACTTT	CASSMRLATHTHNSPLHF
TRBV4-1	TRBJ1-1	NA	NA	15	TGCGCCAGCAGCCAACCAGGGGACCTGAACACTGAAGCTTTCTTT	CASSQPGDLNTEAFF
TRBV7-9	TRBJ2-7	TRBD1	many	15	TGTGCCAGCAGCTCTACAGGGGACCCTAGGCGAGAGCAGTACTTC	CASSSTGDPRREQYF
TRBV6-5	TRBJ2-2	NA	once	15	TGTGCCAGCAGCTCCGGGAGTTCGAACGCCGGGGAGCTGTTTTTT	CASSSGSSNAGELFF
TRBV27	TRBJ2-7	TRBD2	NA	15	TGTGCCAGCAGTTTAAGCGGGAGGGCCTTCGACGAGCAGTACTTC	CASSLSGRAFDEQYF
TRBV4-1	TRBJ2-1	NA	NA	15	TGCGCCAGCAACCGGGGAGGACCAGTCACCAATGAGCAGTTCTTC	CASNRGGPVTNEQFF
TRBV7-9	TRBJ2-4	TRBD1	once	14	TGTGCCAGCAGCCACTGGACAGGGAAAAACATTCAGTACTTC	CASSHWTGKNIQYF
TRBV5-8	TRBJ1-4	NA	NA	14	TGTGCCAGCAGCTTTTTGCAGGGAGGCGAAAAACTGTTTTTT	CASSFLQGGEKLFF
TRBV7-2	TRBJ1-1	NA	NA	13	TGTGCCAGCAGCTTCGGGGAGGGTACTGAAGCTTTCTTT	CASSFGEGTEAFF
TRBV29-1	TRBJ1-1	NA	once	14	TGCAGCGTTGAAGTGGGAGGGAAGGGGGCTGAAGCTTTCTTT	CSVEVGGKGAEAFF
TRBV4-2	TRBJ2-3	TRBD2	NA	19	TGTGCCAGCAGCCACGGACTAGCGGGAGGTGTAGGGAACACAGATACGCAGTATTTT	CASSHGLAGGVGNTDTQYF
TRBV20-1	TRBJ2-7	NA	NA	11	TGCAGTGCTCCCGCGGTAACGGGGCAGTACTTC	CSAPAVTGQYF
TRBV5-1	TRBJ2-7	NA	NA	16	TGCGCCAGCAGACCCACACTGGGGGGAGCACTCTACGAGCAGTACTTC	CASRPTLGGALYEQYF
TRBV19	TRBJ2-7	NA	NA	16	TGTGCCAGTAGTCTCGACGAGGGATCGAGGCACGACGAGCAGTACTTC	CASSLDEGSRHDEQYF